This T cell receptor beta chain emerged from a study of blood T cell repertoires in COVID-19. Patients from Seattle were sampled longitudinally, starting during active infection. Germline values: CDR1 MRHNA, CDR2 SNTAGT. The CDR3 is 13 residues long. V was shortened by 6 bases and J by 5 bases, with 11 bases between the two germline ends. Original analysis: The assay estimated nucleated cells by amplifying reference gene primers. Assay: immunoSEQ multiplex PCR; the TCRdb copy retains only in-frame clones and omits some. The D gene and trimming were derived from the DNA, and the V and J assignments and clone size from that table. The profile shows some 190,000 clones, about 80% of them singletons.

The TCR sequence derives from an elderly woman with COVID-19, enrolled during active disease. The chain has TRBV6-4 and TRBJ2-1; D is possibly TRBD2 (5 bases). The sample consisted of peripheral blood. The CDR3 here is CASSRESNNEQFF. The CDR3 DNA follows: TGTGCCAGCAGCCGGGAAAGTAACAATGAGCAGTTCTTC.